Listed here are 2 T cell receptor beta chains from one sample, sequenced in a study of TIL therapy for anti-PD-1-resistant metastatic lung cancer. The libraries were made with immunoSEQ v3. Sequencing used immunoSEQ multiplex PCR; TCRdb keeps in-frame clones, though not all of them. In the table there are about 60,000 clones, roughly two thirds of which are singletons. Indicated time point: pre-treatment sample, taken before nivolumab and TIL therapy. Specimen: blood, collected at baseline. All receptors come from a person aged 25 to 80 with non-small cell lung cancer.

This rearrangement joins TRBV19 to TRBJ1-1; TRBD1 matches at 8 bases. The length of the CDR3 is 14 residues. The V gene end was trimmed by 3 bases and the J gene end by 11 bases; junction bases not matched to a gene: 11. Per germline, CDR1 LNHDA and CDR2 SQIVND (reference sequence). The CDR3 spells CASSISRTGLMAFF. The CDR3, as DNA: TGTGCCAGTAGTATCTCACGGACAGGGCTGATGGCTTTCTTT.

V usage is TRBV5-4 and J usage is TRBJ2-5; unclear D gene. The germline gives CDR1 SGHNT, CDR2 YYREEE (reference sequence). CDR3 length: 13 amino acids. Trimming removed 0 bases from V and 2 bases from J, with 5 bases in between. In DNA form, the CDR3 reads TGTGCCAGCAGCTTGGGGGAACAAGAGACCCAGTACTTC. This sequence encodes CASSLGEQETQYF. Based on the CDR3 plus reference TRBV5-4 and TRBJ2-5, the full variable domain is ETGVTQSPTHLIKTRGQQVTLRCSSQSGHNTVSWYQQALGQGPQFIFQYYREEENGRGNFPPRFSGLQFPNYSSELNVNALELDDSALYLCASSLGEQETQYFGPGTRLLVL.